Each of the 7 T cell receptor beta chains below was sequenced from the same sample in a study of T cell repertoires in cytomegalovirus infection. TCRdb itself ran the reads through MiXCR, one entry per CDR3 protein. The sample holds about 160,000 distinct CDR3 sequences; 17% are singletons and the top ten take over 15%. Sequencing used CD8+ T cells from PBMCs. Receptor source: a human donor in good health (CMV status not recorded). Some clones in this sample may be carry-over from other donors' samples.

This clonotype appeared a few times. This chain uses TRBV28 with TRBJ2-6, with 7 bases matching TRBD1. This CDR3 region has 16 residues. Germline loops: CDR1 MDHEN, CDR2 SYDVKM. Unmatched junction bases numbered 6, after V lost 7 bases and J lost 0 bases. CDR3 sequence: CASTSGQNSGANVLTF. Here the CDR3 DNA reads TGTGCCAGCACCTCGGGACAGAACTCTGGGGCCAACGTCCTGACTTTC.

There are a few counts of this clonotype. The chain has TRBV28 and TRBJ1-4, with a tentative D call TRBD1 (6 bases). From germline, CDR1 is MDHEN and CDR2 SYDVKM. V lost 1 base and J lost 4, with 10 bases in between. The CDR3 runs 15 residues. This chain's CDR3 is CASSLFRDINEKLFF. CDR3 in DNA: TGTGCCAGCAGTTTATTCCGGGACATTAATGAAAAACTGTTTTTT.

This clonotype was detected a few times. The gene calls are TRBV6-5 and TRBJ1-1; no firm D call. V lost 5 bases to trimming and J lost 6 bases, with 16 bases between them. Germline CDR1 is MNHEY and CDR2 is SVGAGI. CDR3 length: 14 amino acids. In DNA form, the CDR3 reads TGTGCCAGCAGTGAAAGGCAGAATCGGGCTGAAGCTTTCTTT. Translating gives CASSERQNRAEAFF.

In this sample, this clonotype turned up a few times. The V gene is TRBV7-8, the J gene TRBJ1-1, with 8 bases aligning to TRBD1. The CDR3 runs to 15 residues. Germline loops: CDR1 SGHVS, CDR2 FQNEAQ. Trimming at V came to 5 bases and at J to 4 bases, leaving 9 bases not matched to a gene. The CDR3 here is CASSHRQGSGTEAFF. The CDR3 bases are TGTGCCAGCAGCCACAGACAGGGGTCGGGCACTGAAGCTTTCTTT.

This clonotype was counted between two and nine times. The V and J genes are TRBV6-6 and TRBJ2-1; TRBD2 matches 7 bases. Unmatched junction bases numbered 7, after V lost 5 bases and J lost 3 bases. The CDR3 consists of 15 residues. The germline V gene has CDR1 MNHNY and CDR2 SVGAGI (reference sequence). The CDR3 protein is CASSLAEALYNEQFF. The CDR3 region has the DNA TGTGCCAGCAGTCTAGCGGAGGCCCTCTACAATGAGCAGTTCTTC.

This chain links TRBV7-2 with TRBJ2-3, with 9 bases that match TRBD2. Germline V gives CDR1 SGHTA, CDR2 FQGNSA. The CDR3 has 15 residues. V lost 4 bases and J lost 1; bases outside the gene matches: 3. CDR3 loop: CASSSIAGGTDTQYF. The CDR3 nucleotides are TGTGCCAGCAGCTCTATAGCGGGGGGCACAGATACGCAGTATTTT. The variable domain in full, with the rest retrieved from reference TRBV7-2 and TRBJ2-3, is GAGVSQSPSNKVTEKGKDVELRCDPISGHTALYWYRQSLGQGLEFLIYFQGNSAPDKSGLPSDRFSAERTGGSVSTLTIQRTQQEDSAVYLCASSSIAGGTDTQYFGPGTRLTVL.

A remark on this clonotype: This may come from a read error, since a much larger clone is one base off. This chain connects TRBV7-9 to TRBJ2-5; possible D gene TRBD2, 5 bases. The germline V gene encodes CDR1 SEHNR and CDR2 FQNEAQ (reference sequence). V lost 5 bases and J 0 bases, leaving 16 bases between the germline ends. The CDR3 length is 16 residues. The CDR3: CASSNPERMYQETQYF. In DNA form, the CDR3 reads TGTGCCAGCAGCAACCCAGAGCGGATGTACCAAGAGACCCAGTACTTC.